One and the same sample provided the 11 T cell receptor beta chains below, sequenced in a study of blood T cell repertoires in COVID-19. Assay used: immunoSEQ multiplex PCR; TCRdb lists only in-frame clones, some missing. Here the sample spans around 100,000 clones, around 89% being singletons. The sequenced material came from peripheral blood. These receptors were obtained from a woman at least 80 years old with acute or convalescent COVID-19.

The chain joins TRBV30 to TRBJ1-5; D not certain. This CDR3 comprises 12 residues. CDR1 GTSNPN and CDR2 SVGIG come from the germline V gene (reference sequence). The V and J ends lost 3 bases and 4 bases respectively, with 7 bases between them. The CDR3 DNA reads TGTGCCTGGAGCGGGGAGAATCAGCCCCAGCATTTT. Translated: CAWSGENQPQHF.

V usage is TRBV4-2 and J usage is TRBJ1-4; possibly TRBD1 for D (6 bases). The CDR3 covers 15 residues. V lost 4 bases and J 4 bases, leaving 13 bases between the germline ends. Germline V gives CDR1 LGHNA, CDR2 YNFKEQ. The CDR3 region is CASSLTGTDNEKLFF. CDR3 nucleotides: TGTGCCAGCAGCCTAACAGGGACGGATAATGAAAAACTGTTTTTT.

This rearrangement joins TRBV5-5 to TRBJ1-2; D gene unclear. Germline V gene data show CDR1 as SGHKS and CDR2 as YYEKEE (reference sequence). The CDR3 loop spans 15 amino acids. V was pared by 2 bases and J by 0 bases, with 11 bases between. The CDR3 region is CASSFTDKANYGYTF. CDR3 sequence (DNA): TGTGCCAGCAGCTTCACTGACAAGGCTAACTATGGCTACACCTTC.

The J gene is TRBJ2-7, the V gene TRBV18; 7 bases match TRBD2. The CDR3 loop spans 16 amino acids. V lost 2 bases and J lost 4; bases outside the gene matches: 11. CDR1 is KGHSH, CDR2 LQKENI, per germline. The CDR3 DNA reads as TGTGCCAGCTCACCATACGGACTAGTCTCTATATACGAGCAGTACTTC. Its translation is CASSPYGLVSIYEQYF.

The CDR3, as DNA: TGTGCCAGCAGTGGACAGGGAAGTGGCTACACCTTC. As protein: CASSGQGSGYTF. The chain uses TRBV6-4 and TRBJ1-2; 7 bases align to TRBD1. Germline CDR1 reads MRHNA; CDR2 reads SNTAGT. The CDR3 is 12 amino acids. The trim removed 4 bases at V and 7 bases at J, leaving 3 bases unmatched.

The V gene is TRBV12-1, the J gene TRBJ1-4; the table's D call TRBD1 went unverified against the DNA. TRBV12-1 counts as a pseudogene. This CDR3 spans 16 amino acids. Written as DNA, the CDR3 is TGTGCCAGCAGCCTGCGACAGGGGGCAACTAATGAAAAACTGTTTTTT. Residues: CASSLRQGATNEKLFF.

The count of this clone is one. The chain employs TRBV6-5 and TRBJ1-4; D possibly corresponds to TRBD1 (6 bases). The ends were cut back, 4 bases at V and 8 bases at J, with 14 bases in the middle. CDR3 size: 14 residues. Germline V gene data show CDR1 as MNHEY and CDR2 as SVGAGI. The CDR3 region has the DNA TGTGCCAGCAGTTTGGACAGTCTTGGGGAAAAACTGTTTTTT. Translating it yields CASSLDSLGEKLFF.

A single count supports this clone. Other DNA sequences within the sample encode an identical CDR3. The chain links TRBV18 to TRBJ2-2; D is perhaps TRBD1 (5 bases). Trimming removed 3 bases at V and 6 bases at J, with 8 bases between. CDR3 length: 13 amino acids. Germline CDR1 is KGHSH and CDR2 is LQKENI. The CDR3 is CASSPQGPGELFF. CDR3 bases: TGTGCCAGCTCACCGCAGGGTCCCGGGGAGCTGTTTTTT.

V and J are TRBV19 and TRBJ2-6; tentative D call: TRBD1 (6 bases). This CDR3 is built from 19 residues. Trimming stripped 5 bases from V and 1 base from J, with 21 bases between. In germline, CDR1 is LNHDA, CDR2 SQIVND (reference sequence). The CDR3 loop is CASSSAGTRYLSGANVLTF. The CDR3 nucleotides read TGTGCCAGTAGTTCCGCCGGGACAAGGTATTTGTCTGGGGCCAACGTCCTGACTTTC.

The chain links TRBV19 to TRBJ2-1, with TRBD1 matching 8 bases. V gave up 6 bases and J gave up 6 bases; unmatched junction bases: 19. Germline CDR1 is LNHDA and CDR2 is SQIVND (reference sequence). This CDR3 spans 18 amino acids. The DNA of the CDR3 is TGTGCCAGTAGAAGACAGGGGAATTCGCTCGCCTATGGCAATGAGCAGTTCTTC. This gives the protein CASRRQGNSLAYGNEQFF. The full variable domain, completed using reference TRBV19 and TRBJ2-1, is DGGITQSPKYLFRKEGQNVTLSCEQNLNHDAMYWYRQDPGQGLRLIYYSQIVNDFQKGDIAEGYSVSREKKESFPLTVTSAQKNPTAFYLCASRRQGNSLAYGNEQFFGPGTRLTVL.

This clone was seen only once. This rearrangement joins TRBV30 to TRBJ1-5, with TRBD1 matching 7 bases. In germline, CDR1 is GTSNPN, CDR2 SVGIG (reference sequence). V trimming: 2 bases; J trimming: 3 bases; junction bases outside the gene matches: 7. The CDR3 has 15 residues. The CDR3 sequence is CAWSRPRGINQPQHF. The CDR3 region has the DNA TGTGCCTGGAGTCGGCCCAGGGGGATCAATCAGCCCCAGCATTTT.